These 26 T cell receptor beta chains were all obtained from the same sample, sequenced in a study of blood T cell repertoires in COVID-19. Some clones are missing from TCRdb's copy, which holds only in-frame ones; the method was immunoSEQ multiplex PCR. The table shows 99,000 or so clones, with roughly 90% occurring only once. Sequenced material: peripheral blood. These receptors all stem from a human donor in a cohort sampled during active COVID-19.

This clone has only a few counts. This chain connects TRBV6-5 to TRBJ1-2; perhaps TRBD1 as D (6 bases). This CDR3 comprises 16 residues. V lost 1 base to trimming and J lost 3 bases, with 15 bases between them. Germline V CDR1 and CDR2: MNHEY, SVGAGI. CDR3 DNA: TGTGCCAGCAGTTACTTTCCCCGCGGGGGCTACTATGGCTACACCTTC. It is translated as CASSYFPRGGYYGYTF.

This chain connects TRBV5-6 to TRBJ1-1; D unclear. Trimming cost V 1 base and J 6 bases, with 7 bases left between them. Germline V gene data show CDR1 as SGHDT and CDR2 as YYEEEE. The CDR3 is 12 amino acids. The CDR3 coding sequence is TGTGCCAGCAGCTTGCGCGCGCCTGAAGCTTTCTTT. Translation gives CASSLRAPEAFF.

As DNA, the CDR3 is TGTGCCAGCAGCGCCCTTTGGGGGGGCGAGGACTATGGCTACACCTTC. Amino acid sequence: CASSALWGGEDYGYTF. The chain has TRBV9 and TRBJ1-2, with a tentative D call TRBD1 (6 bases). V lost 3 bases, J lost 3 bases, and 18 bases lay in between. The length of the CDR3 is 16 residues. Germline lookup yields CDR1 SGDLS and CDR2 YYNGEE.

The rearrangement links TRBV29-1 to TRBJ1-1; 9 nucleotides align to TRBD1. This CDR3 region has 12 residues. The germline CDR1 and CDR2 sequences are SQVTM and ANQGSEA. Germline trimming cut 2 bases from V and 11 bases from J; bases unmatched to any gene: 6. The CDR3 reads CSVEHGTGKAFF. CDR3 in DNA: TGCAGCGTTGAACACGGGACAGGGAAGGCTTTCTTT. The entire variable domain, with the rest obtained from reference TRBV29-1 and TRBJ1-1, is as follows: SAVISQKPSRDICQRGTSLTIQCQVDSQVTMMFWYRQQPGQSLTLIATANQGSEATYESGFVIDKFPISRPNLTFSTLTVSNMSPEDSSIYLCSVEHGTGKAFFGQGTRLTVV.

V usage is TRBV15 and J usage is TRBJ2-4; 14 bases match TRBD2. The V and J ends lost 1 base and 6 bases, in that order; junction bases with no gene match: 2. This CDR3 has 16 residues. Germline values: CDR1 LNHNV, CDR2 YYDKDF (reference sequence). The CDR3 DNA reads TGTGCCACCAGCAGAGTTGGGACTAGCGGGAGAAACATTCAGTACTTC. This translates into CATSRVGTSGRNIQYF.

V usage is TRBV30 and J usage is TRBJ2-2; D may be TRBD1 (6 bases). In germline, CDR1 is GTSNPN, CDR2 SVGIG (reference sequence). This CDR3 is built from 13 residues. The DNA of the CDR3 is TGTTCCGGCAAACAGGGGAACACCGGGGAGCTGTTTTTT. Its protein is CSGKQGNTGELFF.

This clone was seen only once. The rearrangement uses TRBV12-2 and TRBJ1-4; no DNA check was done on the table's D call, TRBD1. TRBV12-2 represents a pseudogene. The CDR3 spans 14 residues. The CDR3 loop reads CASRLLGLDEKLFF. The CDR3 DNA sequence: TGTGCAAGTCGCTTATTGGGCCTTGATGAAAAACTGTTTTTT.

The rearrangement uses TRBV10-2 and TRBJ2-7; a possible D gene is TRBD1 (7 bases). The V gene's germline CDR1 is WSHSY and CDR2 SAAADI. V was cut by 6 bases and J by 1 base, with 28 bases left in between. The CDR3 contains 19 residues. CDR3 region: CASRKLREARGQVSYEQYF. CDR3 sequence (DNA): TGCGCCAGCAGGAAATTGAGGGAGGCTAGAGGACAGGTTTCCTACGAGCAGTACTTC.

The gene calls are TRBV6-2 or TRBV6-3 and TRBJ1-1; tentatively, D is TRBD1 (6 bases). The CDR3 covers 14 residues. V dropped 2 bases and J dropped 1 base, with 8 bases sitting between them. CDR1 MNHEY and CDR2 SVGEGT come from the germline V gene. As DNA, the CDR3 is TGTGCCAGCAGTTACGGGACAAGGAACACTGAAGCTTTCTTT. Translation gives CASSYGTRNTEAFF.

The chain joins TRBV7-9 to TRBJ2-7; 8 bases align to TRBD2. J lost 5 bases, V lost 5 bases, and 11 bases had no gene match. This CDR3 spans 15 amino acids. Germline V lookup: CDR1 SEHNR, CDR2 FQNEAQ (reference sequence). CDR3: CASSIGVSGSNEQYF. The CDR3 nucleotides read TGTGCCAGCAGCATAGGAGTAAGCGGGAGCAACGAGCAGTACTTC.

This chain connects TRBV27 to TRBJ2-6; tentatively, D is TRBD2 (6 bases). Germline values: CDR1 MNHEY, CDR2 SMNVEV (reference sequence). V lost 3 bases and J lost 0, with 21 bases in between. The length of the CDR3 is 20 residues. The CDR3 DNA follows: TGTGCCAGCAGTTTCTCCGGAGGGGCAGCCTTCGACTCTGGGGCCAACGTCCTGACTTTC. Protein product: CASSFSGGAAFDSGANVLTF.

The genes are TRBV7-6 and TRBJ1-2; 8 nucleotides line up with TRBD1. Germline V gene data show CDR1 as SGHVS and CDR2 as FNYEAQ. J was trimmed by 6 bases and V by 0 bases; bases with no gene match: 3. The CDR3 is made up of 14 amino acids. CDR3 nucleotide sequence: TGTGCCAGCAGCTTAGCCGACAGGGGCCATGGCTACACCTTC. Protein: CASSLADRGHGYTF.

The chain is built from TRBV2 and TRBJ2-7; TRBD1 aligns across 8 bases. Germline loops: CDR1 SNHLY, CDR2 FYNNEI. With V trimmed by 8 bases and J by 0 bases, 6 bases remained unmatched. The CDR3 is 14 residues long. CDR3 nucleotides: TGTGCCAGCGCACTGACAGGGGACTCCTACGAGCAGTACTTC. Amino acids: CASALTGDSYEQYF.

The chain employs TRBV6-5 and TRBJ1-5; possibly TRBD1 for D (5 bases). Per the germline V gene, CDR1 is MNHEY and CDR2 is SVGAGI. The CDR3 extends over 15 amino acids. With 6 bases removed from V and 6 bases from J, the gap between germline ends came to 18 bases. DNA of the CDR3: TGTGCCAGCAGCGGACTCTCCCCCGGGGGTCAGCCCCAGCATTTT. Its protein product is CASSGLSPGGQPQHF.

The chain combines TRBV21-1 with TRBJ1-5; TRBD1, as called in the table, went unchecked against the DNA. TRBV21-1 is recorded as a pseudogene. This CDR3 is built from 16 residues. CDR3 DNA sequence: TGTGCCAGCAGCAAAGCGCCCAGGGGGATGGATCAGCCCCAGCATTTT. Translation gives CASSKAPRGMDQPQHF.

A few counts support this clone. The chain carries TRBV6-5 and TRBJ2-3; 7 bases map to TRBD2. The CDR3 runs to 15 residues. The junction had 8 bases not matched to a gene; V was cut back by 2 bases and J by 6 bases. Germline CDR1 reads MNHEY; CDR2 reads SVGAGI. CDR3 amino acids: CASSYAAGVWDTQYF. As DNA, the CDR3 is TGTGCCAGCAGTTACGCCGCGGGAGTGTGGGATACGCAGTATTTT.

The genes are TRBV6-6 and TRBJ2-5, with 13 nucleotides matching TRBD2. V shed 0 bases and J 2 bases; nucleotides not matched to a gene: 0. Per germline, CDR1 MNHNY and CDR2 SVGAGI (reference sequence). The CDR3 runs 16 residues. CDR3 sequence: CASSYSGLAGQETQYF. The CDR3 nucleotides read TGTGCCAGCAGTTACTCGGGACTAGCGGGGCAAGAGACCCAGTACTTC.

The chain couples TRBV30 to TRBJ2-5; D is uncertain. With 3 bases removed from V and 5 bases from J, the gap between germline ends came to 16 bases. CDR1 and CDR2 (germline): GTSNPN, SVGIG (reference sequence). CDR3 size: 14 residues. The CDR3 is CAWSPGWSRETQYF. CDR3 sequence (DNA): TGTGCCTGGAGCCCCGGGTGGAGCCGGGAGACCCAGTACTTC.

The chain recombines TRBV4-1 with TRBJ1-4; D call uncertain. From germline, CDR1 is MGHRA and CDR2 YSYEKL. The CDR3 has 14 residues. V lost 4 bases and J lost 12, with 18 bases in between. The CDR3 coding sequence is TGCGCCAGCAGCCCCGCCTACGCCGGAGTTGAACTGTTTTTT. It translates to CASSPAYAGVELFF.

The chain is built from TRBV2 and TRBJ1-5; D is perhaps TRBD1 (5 bases). Germline loops: CDR1 SNHLY, CDR2 FYNNEI. The germline V and J ends were trimmed by 7 bases and 4 bases, with 11 bases remaining between them. This CDR3 comprises 13 residues. The chain's CDR3 is CASKLRGNQPQHF. CDR3 in DNA: TGTGCCAGCAAGTTACGGGGGAATCAGCCCCAGCATTTT.

The V and J genes are TRBV19 and TRBJ2-1, with D possibly being TRBD2 (6 bases). The V gene lost 4 bases and the J gene lost 3 bases, with 10 bases spanning the gap. CDR1 LNHDA and CDR2 SQIVND come from the germline V gene (reference sequence). This CDR3 region has 14 residues. CDR3 sequence: CASSTGVLYNEQFF. In DNA form, the CDR3 reads TGTGCCAGTAGTACGGGAGTCCTCTACAATGAGCAGTTCTTC.

The genes are TRBV4-2 and TRBJ2-5, with 7 bases fitting TRBD2. The CDR3 has 14 residues. CDR1 and CDR2 from the germline V gene are LGHNA and YNFKEQ. Trimming removed 4 bases from V and 4 bases from J; junction bases left unmatched: 6. The DNA of the CDR3 is TGTGCCAGCAGCCCCGGCTGGGGGGGAGAGACCCAGTACTTC. Translated, it gives CASSPGWGGETQYF.

This clone appeared a single time. The chain has TRBV3-1 (or the pseudogene TRBV3-2) and TRBJ2-7; D remains ambiguous. V shed 1 base and J shed 0 bases, with 10 bases lying between them. This CDR3 has 15 residues. Germline V gene sequence: CDR1 LGHDT, CDR2 YNNKEL (reference sequence). The CDR3 bases are TGTGCCAGCAGCCAAGCGAGACATAGCTCCTACGAGCAGTACTTC. Encoded protein: CASSQARHSSYEQYF.

V usage is TRBV19 and J usage is TRBJ2-2; D ambiguous. The V and J ends lost 7 bases and 7 bases respectively, with 10 bases between them. The CDR3 has 12 residues. The germline V gene encodes CDR1 LNHDA and CDR2 SQIVND (reference sequence). The CDR3 protein is CASTRINGELFF. CDR3 nucleotides: TGTGCCAGTACGAGGATTAACGGGGAGCTGTTTTTT.

This sequence joins TRBV5-1 and TRBJ2-1; TRBD1 might be the D (6 bases). Trimming removed 5 bases at V and 1 base at J, with 13 bases between. The CDR3 is 15 amino acids. The germline V gene has CDR1 SGHRS and CDR2 YFSETQ. The CDR3: CASRVEGVSYNEQFF. CDR3 nucleotides: TGCGCCAGCAGGGTCGAGGGGGTTTCCTACAATGAGCAGTTCTTC.

CDR3: CASSQYHKGAGALGEQYF. CDR3 DNA: TGCGCCAGCAGCCAATACCACAAAGGGGCAGGGGCCTTGGGCGAGCAGTACTTC. V gene TRBV4-3 combines with J gene TRBJ2-7, with D perhaps matching TRBD1 (6 bases). The CDR3 length is 18 residues. The germline V and J ends were trimmed by 2 bases and 6 bases, with 26 bases remaining between them. CDR1 LGHNA and CDR2 YSLEER come from the germline V gene.